The entry that follows covers one T cell receptor beta chain sequence. The entry originates in a study of identical twins. TCRdb passed the 5' RACE reads through MiXCR, listing each CDR3 protein once. The table has hundreds of thousands of distinct CDR3 sequences, 9% to 15% seen once. The CDR3 runs 15 residues. Trimming removed 4 bases from V and 9 bases from J, with 19 bases in between. Germline CDR1 and CDR2: MNHEY and SVGAGI. The same data also went into a second study, on yellow fever vaccine responses in identical twins.

The V call is TRBV6-5, the J call TRBJ2-4; either TRBD1 or TRBD2 may fit D (6 bases each). The clonotype comes from a woman between 18 and 29 years old in good health. Sequenced material: PBMCs. The CDR3 here is CASSSGRRGPPIQYF. CDR3 DNA sequence: TGTGCCAGCAGTTCGGGCCGCCGGGGGCCGCCCATTCAGTACTTC.